The TCR beta chain described here comes from a study of blood T cell repertoires in COVID-19. The overall study: Specimens from acute and convalescent COVID-19 originated in the United States, Italy and Spain.

Residents of approximately 25 US areas, aged roughly 18 to 89 years, made up the participants. This CDR3 contains 15 residues. CDR1 is LNHDA and CDR2 is SQIVND in the germline V gene (reference sequence). V was trimmed by 3 bases and J by 1 base, leaving 10 bases between them. Sequenced by immunoSEQ multiplex PCR; TCRdb stores in-frame clones only, minus some. The sample includes roughly 290,000 clones, 70% to 90% of them seen just once. This TCR was recovered from a woman in her twenties or thirties who had recovered from COVID-19. The rearrangement joins TRBV19 to TRBJ2-1, with D perhaps matching TRBD2 (5 bases). The sample taken for sequencing was PBMCs or T cells enriched from blood (not recorded which). CDR3 DNA sequence: TGTGCCAGTAGTATTGAGAGCGGTTCCTACAATGAGCAGTTCTTC. It codes for CASSIESGSYNEQFF.